This TCR beta chain originates from a study of T cell responses to AZD1222 COVID-19 vaccine. Findings and caveats of the study: Sampled repertoires all dated from after the peak T cell response. The span of vaccine-associated CD4 TCRs extended across spike, with dominance at 160-218 and 743-854.

This CDR3 comprises 14 residues. Germline values: CDR1 SEHNR, CDR2 FQNEAQ (reference sequence). J was trimmed by 5 bases and V by 5 bases; bases with no gene match: 3. As regards this clone: What it binds is not known.

Measured with immunoSEQ multiplex PCR; TCRdb has only the in-frame clones, and not every one. Of about 160,000 clones listed, 85% to 95% are singletons. The rearrangement links TRBV7-9 to TRBJ1-1, with 12 bases fitting TRBD1. This specimen was peripheral blood, taken 28 days after the second AZD1222 dose. The origin of this receptor is an adult who received the AZD1222 COVID-19 vaccine. The CDR3 coding sequence is TGTGCCAGCAGCCGGGACAGGGGGCATACTGAAGCTTTCTTT. This translates into CASSRDRGHTEAFF.